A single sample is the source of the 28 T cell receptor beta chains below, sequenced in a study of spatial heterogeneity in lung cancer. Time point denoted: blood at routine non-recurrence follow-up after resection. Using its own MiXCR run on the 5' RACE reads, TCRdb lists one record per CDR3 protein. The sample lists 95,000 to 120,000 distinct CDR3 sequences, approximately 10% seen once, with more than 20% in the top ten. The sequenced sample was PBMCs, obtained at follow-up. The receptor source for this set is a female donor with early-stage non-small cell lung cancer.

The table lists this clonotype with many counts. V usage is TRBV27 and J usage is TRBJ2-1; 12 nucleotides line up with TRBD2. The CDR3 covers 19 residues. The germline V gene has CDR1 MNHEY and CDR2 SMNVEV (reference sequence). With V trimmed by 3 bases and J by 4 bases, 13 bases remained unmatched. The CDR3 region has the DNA TGTGCCAGCAGTTTGAGGGCTAGCGGGAGGGCCGGACATTACAATGAGCAGTTCTTC. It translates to CASSLRASGRAGHYNEQFF.

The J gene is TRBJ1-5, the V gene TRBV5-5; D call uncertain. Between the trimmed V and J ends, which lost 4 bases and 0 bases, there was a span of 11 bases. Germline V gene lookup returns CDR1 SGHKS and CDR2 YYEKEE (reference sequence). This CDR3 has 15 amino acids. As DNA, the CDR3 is TGTGCCAGCAGCAACACCGTGGATAGCAATCAGCCCCAGCATTTT. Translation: CASSNTVDSNQPQHF.

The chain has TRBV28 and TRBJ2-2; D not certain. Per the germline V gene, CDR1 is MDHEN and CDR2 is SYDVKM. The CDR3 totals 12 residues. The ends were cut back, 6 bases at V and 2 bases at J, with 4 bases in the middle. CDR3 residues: CASRLNTGELFF. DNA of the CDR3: TGTGCCAGCAGACTTAACACCGGGGAGCTGTTTTTT.

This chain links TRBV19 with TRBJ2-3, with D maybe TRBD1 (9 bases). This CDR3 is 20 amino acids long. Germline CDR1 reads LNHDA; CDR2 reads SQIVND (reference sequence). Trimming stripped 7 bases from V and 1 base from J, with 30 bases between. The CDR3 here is CASTPRAGTGKTSGTDTQYF. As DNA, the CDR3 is TGTGCCAGTACCCCTAGGGCCGGGACAGGGAAGACTAGCGGCACAGATACGCAGTATTTT.

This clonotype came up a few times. CDR3 DNA sequence: TGCAGTGCTAGTCTTCAGGGGGCCGGGAACACTGAAGCTTTCTTT. Translation: CSASLQGAGNTEAFF. This rearrangement joins TRBV20-1 to TRBJ1-1; 8 bases match TRBD1. Per the germline V gene, CDR1 is DFQATT and CDR2 is SNEGSKA (reference sequence). Trimming at V came to 3 bases and at J to 1 base, leaving 7 bases not matched to a gene. There are 15 residues in the CDR3.

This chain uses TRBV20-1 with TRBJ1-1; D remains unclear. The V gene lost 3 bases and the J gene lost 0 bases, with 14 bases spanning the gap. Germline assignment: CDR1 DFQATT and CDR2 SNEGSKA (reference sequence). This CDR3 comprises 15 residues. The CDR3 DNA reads TGCAGTGCTAGTTCTTGGGTACAGATGAACACTGAAGCTTTCTTT. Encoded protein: CSASSWVQMNTEAFF.

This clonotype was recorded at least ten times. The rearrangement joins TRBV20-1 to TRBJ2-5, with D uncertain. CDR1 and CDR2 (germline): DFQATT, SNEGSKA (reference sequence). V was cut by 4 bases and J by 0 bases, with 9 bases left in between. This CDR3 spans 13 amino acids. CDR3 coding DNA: TGCAGTGCTACCAGAGCTAACCAAGAGACCCAGTACTTC. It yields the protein CSATRANQETQYF.

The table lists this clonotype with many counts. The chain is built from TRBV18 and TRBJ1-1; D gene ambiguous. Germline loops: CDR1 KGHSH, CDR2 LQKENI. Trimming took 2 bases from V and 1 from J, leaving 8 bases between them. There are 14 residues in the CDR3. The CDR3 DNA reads TGTGCCAGCTCACCATTCGGCGGGAACACTGAAGCTTTCTTT. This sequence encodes CASSPFGGNTEAFF.

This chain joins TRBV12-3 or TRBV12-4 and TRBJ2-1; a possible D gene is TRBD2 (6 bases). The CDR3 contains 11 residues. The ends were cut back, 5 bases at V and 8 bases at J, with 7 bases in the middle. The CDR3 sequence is CASSGTYEQFF. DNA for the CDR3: TGTGCCAGCAGTGGGACTTATGAGCAGTTCTTC.

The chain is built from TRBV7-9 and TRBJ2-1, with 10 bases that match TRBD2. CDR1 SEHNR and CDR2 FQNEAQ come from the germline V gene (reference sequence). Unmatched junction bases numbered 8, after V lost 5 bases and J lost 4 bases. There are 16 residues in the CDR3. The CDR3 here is CASSPRLAGAYNEQFF. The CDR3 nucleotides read TGTGCCAGCAGCCCCCGGCTAGCGGGAGCTTACAATGAGCAGTTCTTC.

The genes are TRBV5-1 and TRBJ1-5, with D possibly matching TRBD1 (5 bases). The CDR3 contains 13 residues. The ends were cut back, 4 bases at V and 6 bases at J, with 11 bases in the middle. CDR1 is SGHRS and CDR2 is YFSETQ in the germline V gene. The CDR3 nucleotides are TGCGCCAGCAGCCTGGAGGGACGTCAGCCCCAGCATTTT. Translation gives CASSLEGRQPQHF.

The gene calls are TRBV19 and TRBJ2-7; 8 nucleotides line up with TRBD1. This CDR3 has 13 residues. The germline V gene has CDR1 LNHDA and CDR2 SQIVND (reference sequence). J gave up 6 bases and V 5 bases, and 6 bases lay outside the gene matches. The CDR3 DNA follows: TGTGCCAGTAGTGGGACAGGTCTTGGCGAGCAGTACGTC. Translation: CASSGTGLGEQYV.

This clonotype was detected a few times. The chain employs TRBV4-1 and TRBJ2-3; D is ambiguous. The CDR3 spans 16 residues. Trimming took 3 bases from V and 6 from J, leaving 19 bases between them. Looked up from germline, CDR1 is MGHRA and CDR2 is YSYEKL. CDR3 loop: CASSHYYQASGDTQYF. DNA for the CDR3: TGCGCCAGCAGCCACTACTATCAAGCTAGTGGGGATACGCAGTATTTT.

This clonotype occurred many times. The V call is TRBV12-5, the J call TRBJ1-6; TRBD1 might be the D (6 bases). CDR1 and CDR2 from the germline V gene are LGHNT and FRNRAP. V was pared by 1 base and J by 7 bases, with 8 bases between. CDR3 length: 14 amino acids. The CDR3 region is CASGLGQDNSPLHF. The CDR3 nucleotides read TGTGCTAGTGGTTTGGGACAGGACAATTCACCCCTCCACTTT.

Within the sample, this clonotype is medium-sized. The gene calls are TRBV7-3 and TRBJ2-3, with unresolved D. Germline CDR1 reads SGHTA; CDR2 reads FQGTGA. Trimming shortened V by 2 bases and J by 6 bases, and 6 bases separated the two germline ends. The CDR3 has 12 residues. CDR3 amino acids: CASSLGDDTQYF. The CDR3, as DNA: TGTGCCAGCAGCTTAGGAGATGATACGCAGTATTTT.

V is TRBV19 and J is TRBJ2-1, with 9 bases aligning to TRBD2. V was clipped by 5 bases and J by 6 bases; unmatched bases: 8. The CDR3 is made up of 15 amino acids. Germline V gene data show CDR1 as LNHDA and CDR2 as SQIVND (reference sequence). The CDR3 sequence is CASSASSGSGNEQFF. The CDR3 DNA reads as TGTGCCAGTAGTGCGAGTAGCGGGAGTGGCAATGAGCAGTTCTTC.

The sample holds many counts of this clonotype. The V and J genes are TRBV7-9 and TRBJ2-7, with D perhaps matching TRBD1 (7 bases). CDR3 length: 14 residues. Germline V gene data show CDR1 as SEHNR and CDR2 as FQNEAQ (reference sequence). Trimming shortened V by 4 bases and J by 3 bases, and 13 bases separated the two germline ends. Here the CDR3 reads CASSSRQGGYEQYV. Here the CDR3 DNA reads TGTGCCAGCAGCTCAAGACAGGGAGGCTACGAGCAGTACGTC.

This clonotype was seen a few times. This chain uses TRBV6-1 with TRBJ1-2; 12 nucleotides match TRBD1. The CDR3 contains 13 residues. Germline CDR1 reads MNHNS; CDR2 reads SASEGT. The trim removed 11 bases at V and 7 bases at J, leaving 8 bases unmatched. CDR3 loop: CAERKGQGAGYTF. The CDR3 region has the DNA TGTGCCGAAAGAAAGGGACAGGGGGCTGGCTACACCTTC.

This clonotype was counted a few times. CDR3 amino acids: CASIYRLAGRLDEQFF. The CDR3 coding sequence is TGTGCCAGCATTTACCGCCTAGCGGGACGGTTGGATGAGCAGTTCTTC. V is TRBV12-3 or TRBV12-4 and J is TRBJ2-1, with 9 bases that match TRBD2. The V gene end was trimmed by 7 bases and the J gene end by 8 bases; junction bases not matched to a gene: 15. This CDR3 contains 16 residues.

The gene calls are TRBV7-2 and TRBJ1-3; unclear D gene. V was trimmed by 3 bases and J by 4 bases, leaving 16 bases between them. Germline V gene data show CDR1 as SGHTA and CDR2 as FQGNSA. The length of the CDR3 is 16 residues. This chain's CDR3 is CASSLDGNGLGNTIYF. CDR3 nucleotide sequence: TGTGCCAGCAGCTTGGATGGCAACGGACTCGGAAACACCATATATTTT.

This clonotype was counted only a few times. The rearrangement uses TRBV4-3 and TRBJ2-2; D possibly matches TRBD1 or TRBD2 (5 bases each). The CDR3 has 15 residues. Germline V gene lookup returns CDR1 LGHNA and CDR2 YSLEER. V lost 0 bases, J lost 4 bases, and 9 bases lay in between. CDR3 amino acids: CASSQDRGRTGELFF. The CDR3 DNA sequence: TGCGCCAGCAGCCAAGATCGGGGCCGCACCGGGGAGCTGTTTTTT.

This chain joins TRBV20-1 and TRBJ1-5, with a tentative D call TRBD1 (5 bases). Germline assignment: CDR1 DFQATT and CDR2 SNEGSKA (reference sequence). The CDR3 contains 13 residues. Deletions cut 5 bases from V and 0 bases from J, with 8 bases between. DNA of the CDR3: TGCAGTGCTCTCGGGGCTAGCAATCAGCCCCAGCATTTT. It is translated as CSALGASNQPQHF.

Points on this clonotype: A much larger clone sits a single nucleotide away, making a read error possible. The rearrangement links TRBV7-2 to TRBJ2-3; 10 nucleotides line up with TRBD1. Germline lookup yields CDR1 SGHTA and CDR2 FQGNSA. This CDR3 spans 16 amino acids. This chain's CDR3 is CASSLAGTGVIDTLYF. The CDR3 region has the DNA TGTGCCAGCAGCTTAGCCGGGACAGGGGTAATTGATACGCTGTATTTT.

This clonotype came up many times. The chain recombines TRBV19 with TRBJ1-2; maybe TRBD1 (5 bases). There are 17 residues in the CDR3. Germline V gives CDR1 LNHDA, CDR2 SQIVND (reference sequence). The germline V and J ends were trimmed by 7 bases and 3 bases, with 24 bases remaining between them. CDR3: CASKHNIQGRMDYGYTF. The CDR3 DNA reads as TGTGCCAGTAAGCATAACATTCAGGGTCGGATGGACTATGGCTACACCTTC.

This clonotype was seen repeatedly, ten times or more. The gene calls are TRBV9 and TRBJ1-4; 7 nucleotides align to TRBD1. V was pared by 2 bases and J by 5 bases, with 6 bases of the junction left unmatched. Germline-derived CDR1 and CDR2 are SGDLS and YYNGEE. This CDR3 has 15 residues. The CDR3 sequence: CASSVRTGGNEKLFF. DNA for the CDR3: TGTGCCAGCAGCGTTAGGACAGGCGGCAATGAAAAACTGTTTTTT.

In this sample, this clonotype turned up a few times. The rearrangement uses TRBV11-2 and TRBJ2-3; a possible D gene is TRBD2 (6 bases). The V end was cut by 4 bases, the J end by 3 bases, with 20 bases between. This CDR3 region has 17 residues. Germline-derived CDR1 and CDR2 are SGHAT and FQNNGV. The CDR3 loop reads CASSSGVNNPLTDTQYF. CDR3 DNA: TGTGCCAGCAGCTCGGGGGTTAATAACCCCTTGACAGATACGCAGTATTTT. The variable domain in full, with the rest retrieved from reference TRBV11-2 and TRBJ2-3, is EAGVAQSPRYKIIEKRQSVAFWCNPISGHATLYWYQQILGQGPKLLIQFQNNGVVDDSQLPKDRFSAERLKGVDSTLKIQPAKLEDSAVYLCASSSGVNNPLTDTQYFGPGTRLTVL.

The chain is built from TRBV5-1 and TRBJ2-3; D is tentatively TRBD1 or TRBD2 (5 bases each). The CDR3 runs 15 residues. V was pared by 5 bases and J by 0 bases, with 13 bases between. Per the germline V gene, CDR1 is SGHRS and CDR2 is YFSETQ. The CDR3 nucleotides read TGCGCCAGCAGGACCGGGACGTCGAGCACAGATACGCAGTATTTT. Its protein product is CASRTGTSSTDTQYF.

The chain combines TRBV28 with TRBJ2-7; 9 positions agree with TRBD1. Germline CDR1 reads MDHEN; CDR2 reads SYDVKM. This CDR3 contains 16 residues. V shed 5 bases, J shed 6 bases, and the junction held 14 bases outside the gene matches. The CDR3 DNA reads TGTGCCAGCAGTGCCCCCGGACAGGGGATTTTGAGCGAGCAGTACTTC. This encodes CASSAPGQGILSEQYF.